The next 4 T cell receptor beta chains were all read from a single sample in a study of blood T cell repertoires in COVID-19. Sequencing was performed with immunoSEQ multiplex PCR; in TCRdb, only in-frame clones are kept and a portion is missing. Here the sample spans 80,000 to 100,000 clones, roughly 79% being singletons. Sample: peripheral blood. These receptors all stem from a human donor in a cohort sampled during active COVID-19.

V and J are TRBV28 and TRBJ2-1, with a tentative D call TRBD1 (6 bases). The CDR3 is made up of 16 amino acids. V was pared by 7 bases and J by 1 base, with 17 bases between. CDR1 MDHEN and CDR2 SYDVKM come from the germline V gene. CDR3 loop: CASNPLGGLSYNEQFF. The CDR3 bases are TGTGCCAGCAACCCACTAGGGGGTCTGTCCTACAATGAGCAGTTCTTC.

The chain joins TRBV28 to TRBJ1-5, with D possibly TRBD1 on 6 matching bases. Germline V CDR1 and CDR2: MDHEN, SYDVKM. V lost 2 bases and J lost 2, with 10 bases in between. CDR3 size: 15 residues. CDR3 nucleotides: TGTGCCAGCAGTTTAGTTGGGGGCGGCAATCAGCCCCAGCATTTT. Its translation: CASSLVGGGNQPQHF.

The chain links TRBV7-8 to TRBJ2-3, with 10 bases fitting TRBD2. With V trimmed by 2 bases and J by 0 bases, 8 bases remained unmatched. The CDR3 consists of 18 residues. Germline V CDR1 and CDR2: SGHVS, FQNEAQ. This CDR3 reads CASSLRASGGESTDTQYF. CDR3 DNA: TGTGCCAGCAGCTTACGGGCAAGCGGGGGGGAAAGCACAGATACGCAGTATTTT.

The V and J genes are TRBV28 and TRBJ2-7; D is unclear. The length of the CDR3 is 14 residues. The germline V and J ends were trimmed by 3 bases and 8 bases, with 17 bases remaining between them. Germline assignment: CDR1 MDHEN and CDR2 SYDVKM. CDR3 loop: CASSLRQVVRQQYF. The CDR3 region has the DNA TGTGCCAGCAGTTTGCGTCAAGTAGTACGCCAGCAGTACTTC.